Listed below are T cell receptor beta chains from one sample, sequenced in a study of identical twins. MiXCR, run by TCRdb on the 5' RACE reads, gives a single entry per CDR3 protein. The data show 350,000 to 600,000 distinct CDR3 sequences, around 14% seen once. This sample was also put to use in a study of yellow fever vaccine responses in identical twins.

The source material was CD4+ T cells sorted from blood. Every receptor here comes from a woman under 30 in good health. Both conserved end residues are part of each CDR3. The D gene is left open where the match is weak. The size entry is marked missing in some rows and otherwise reads once, few, many or a size class.

j_call d_call v_call clone_size cdr3_aa cdr3_nt
TRBJ2-7 NA TRBV10-3 few CAISDPYLASDEQYF TGTGCCATCAGTGATCCCTATCTAGCTTCCGACGAGCAGTACTTC
TRBJ1-5 NA TRBV20-1 NA CSAPRGSNQSQHF TGCAGTGCCCCCCGGGGTAGCAATCAGTCCCAGCATTTT
TRBJ2-1 NA TRBV6-2/TRBV6-3 few CASTTRDHYNEQFF TGTGCTTCGACGACAAGGGACCATTACAATGAGCAGTTCTTC
TRBJ2-6 TRBD1 TRBV29-1 NA CSVRDRGAGANVLTF TGCAGCGTCCGGGACAGGGGGGCTGGGGCCAACGTCCTGACTTTC
TRBJ2-7 NA TRBV28 few CASHSGALSYEQYF TGTGCCAGCCATTCCGGGGCTTTATCTTACGAGCAGTACTTC
TRBJ2-6 TRBD2 TRBV5-6 few CASSLRRTSGPGANVLTF TGTGCCAGCAGCTTAAGAAGGACTAGCGGGCCTGGGGCCAACGTCCTGACTTTC
TRBJ1-5 NA TRBV2 many CASSDQSNQPQHF TGTGCCAGCAGCGATCAATCCAATCAGCCCCAGCATTTT
TRBJ2-2 NA TRBV18 once CASSPEALGELFF TGTGCCAGCTCCCCCGAAGCCCTAGGGGAGCTGTTTTTT
TRBJ2-1 TRBD2 TRBV29-1 NA CSVAGTSGTRSSNEQFF TGCAGCGTAGCCGGGACTAGCGGGACCCGGAGTTCCAATGAGCAGTTCTTC
TRBJ1-1 NA TRBV20-1 NA CSARVGGDTEAFF TGCAGTGCTAGGGTAGGGGGGGACACTGAAGCTTTCTTT
TRBJ1-2 TRBD1 TRBV12-3/TRBV12-4 NA CASSPTGGSGYTF TGTGCCAGCAGTCCTACAGGGGGCAGTGGCTACACCTTC
TRBJ2-3 NA TRBV19 NA CASMGGLWGPDTQYF TGTGCCAGTATGGGGGGCCTGTGGGGCCCAGATACGCAGTATTTT
TRBJ2-5 TRBD2 TRBV27 NA CASSLSGGPLETQYF TGTGCCAGCAGTTTATCGGGAGGGCCCCTAGAGACCCAGTACTTC
TRBJ2-1 NA TRBV12-3/TRBV12-4 NA CASSFGRRATEQFF TGTGCCAGCAGTTTTGGCAGGAGGGCCACTGAGCAGTTCTTC
TRBJ1-4 NA TRBV7-4 NA CASSLRCNEKLFF TGTGCCAGCAGTCTCCGGTGTAATGAAAAACTGTTTTTT
TRBJ2-2 TRBD2 TRBV12-5 NA CASGLGLVDTGELFF TGTGCTAGTGGTCTGGGACTAGTAGATACCGGGGAGCTGTTTTTT
TRBJ2-5 NA TRBV5-6 NA CASSLLERETQYF TGTGCCAGCAGCCTACTCGAGAGGGAGACCCAGTACTTC
TRBJ2-4 NA TRBV9 NA CASSVEDTKNIQYF TGTGCCAGCAGCGTAGAGGACACCAAAAACATTCAGTACTTC
TRBJ2-7 TRBD1 TRBV6-1 few CASTPRPDRGYEQYF TGTGCCAGCACCCCTAGACCGGACAGGGGCTACGAGCAGTACTTC
TRBJ2-5 NA TRBV7-2 few CASSTGKETQYF TGTGCCAGCAGTACGGGAAAAGAGACCCAGTACTTC
TRBJ2-2 NA TRBV12-3/TRBV12-4 few CASSLGRRAGELFF TGTGCCAGCAGTTTAGGCCGGCGGGCCGGGGAGCTGTTTTTT
TRBJ2-7 NA TRBV20-1 NA CSVTGQTYEQYF TGCAGTGTTACGGGACAAACCTACGAGCAGTACTTC
TRBJ2-7 TRBD2 TRBV7-2 NA CASSFSGRYEQYF TGTGCCAGCAGCTTTAGCGGGAGATACGAGCAGTACTTC
TRBJ1-6 NA TRBV5-1 many CASSLAGTVVSSLHF TGCGCCAGCAGCTTGGCCGGGACTGTTGTTTCGTCCCTCCACTTT
TRBJ1-5 NA TRBV6-1 NA CASRREGSQPQHF TGTGCCAGCAGGAGGGAGGGTAGCCAGCCCCAGCATTTT
TRBJ1-5 TRBD1 TRBV6-2/TRBV6-3 few CASSRPTGLSNQPQHF TGTGCCAGCAGTCGCCCGACAGGGCTTAGCAATCAGCCCCAGCATTTT
TRBJ1-1 NA TRBV3-1 NA CASSLRGGGNTEAFF TGTGCCAGCAGCCTCAGGGGCGGCGGGAACACTGAAGCTTTCTTT
TRBJ2-2 TRBD1 TRBV24-1 few CATTRGPGGELFF TGTGCCACAACGAGGGGGCCGGGCGGGGAGCTGTTTTTT
TRBJ1-1 TRBD1 TRBV5-1 many CASSATGLNTEAFF TGCGCCAGCAGCGCGACAGGGTTGAACACTGAAGCTTTCTTT
TRBJ2-1 TRBD2 TRBV27 few CASSFRAGVSNEQFF TGTGCCAGCAGTTTTAGGGCGGGAGTATCCAATGAGCAGTTCTTC
TRBJ1-1 TRBD1 TRBV5-1 NA CASSQQGAAEAFF TGCGCCAGCAGCCAACAGGGGGCCGCTGAAGCTTTCTTT